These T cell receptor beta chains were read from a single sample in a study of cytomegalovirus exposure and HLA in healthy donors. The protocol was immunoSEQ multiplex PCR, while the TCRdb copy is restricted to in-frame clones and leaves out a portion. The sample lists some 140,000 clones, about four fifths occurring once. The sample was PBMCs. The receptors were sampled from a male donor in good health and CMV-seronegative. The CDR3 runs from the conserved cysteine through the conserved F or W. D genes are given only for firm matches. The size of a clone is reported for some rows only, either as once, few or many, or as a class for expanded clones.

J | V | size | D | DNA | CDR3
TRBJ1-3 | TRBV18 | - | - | TGTGCCAGCTCACCCCCGATCAGGGCTGGAAACACCATATATTTT | CASSPPIRAGNTIYF
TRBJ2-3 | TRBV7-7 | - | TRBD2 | TGTGCTAGCAGCTCGACTAGCGGGGGGGCTGATACGCAGTATTTT | CASSSTSGGADTQYF
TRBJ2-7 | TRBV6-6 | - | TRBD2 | TGTGCCAGCAGCCGCAGACTAGCGCCCTACGAGCAGTACTTC | CASSRRLAPYEQYF
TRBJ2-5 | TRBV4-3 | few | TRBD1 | TGCGCCAGCAGCCAAGGGGACAGGGTTGTGGAGACCCAGTACTTC | CASSQGDRVVETQYF
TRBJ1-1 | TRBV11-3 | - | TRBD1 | TGTGCCAGCAGCGCACGACAGGGCTGGAGCACTGAAGCTTTCTTT | CASSARQGWSTEAFF
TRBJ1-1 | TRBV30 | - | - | TGTGCCTGGACCATCCCCGGGGTGGGCACTGAAGCTTTCTTT | CAWTIPGVGTEAFF
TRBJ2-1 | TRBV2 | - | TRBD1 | TGTGCCAGCAATCCCTTAGGGACAGGGAATGAGCAGTTCTTC | CASNPLGTGNEQFF
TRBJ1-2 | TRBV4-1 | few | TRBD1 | TGCGCCAGCAGCCCGGACAGGAACGTTTATGGCTACACCTTC | CASSPDRNVYGYTF
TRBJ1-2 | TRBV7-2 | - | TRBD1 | TGTGCCAGCAGCGGTGGACAGGGCAAAGGCTATGGCTACACCTTC | CASSGGQGKGYGYTF
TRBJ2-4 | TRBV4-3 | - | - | TGCGCCAGCAGCCAAGTAACACCCTCCGCGGTAAAGAACATTCAGTACTTC | CASSQVTPSAVKNIQYF
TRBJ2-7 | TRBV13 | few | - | TGTGCCAGCAGCTTCCCCAACTCCTACGAGCAGTACTTC | CASSFPNSYEQYF
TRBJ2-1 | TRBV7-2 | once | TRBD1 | TGTGCCAGCAGACCTAGGGGGCCCCTCTACAATGAGCAGTTCTTC | CASRPRGPLYNEQFF
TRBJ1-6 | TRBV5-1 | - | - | TGCGCCAGCAGCGCCCTACAGGATTCACCCCTCCACTTT | CASSALQDSPLHF
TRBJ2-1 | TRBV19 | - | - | TGTGCCAGTAGTAGGACACGGGCCAATGAGCAGTTCTTC | CASSRTRANEQFF
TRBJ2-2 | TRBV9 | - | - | TGTGCCAGCAGCCCCCGGGACACGAACACCGGGGAGCTGTTTTTT | CASSPRDTNTGELFF
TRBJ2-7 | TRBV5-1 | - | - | TGCGCCAGCAAAGCCCAGGTAAGCTCCTACGAGCAGTACTTC | CASKAQVSSYEQYF
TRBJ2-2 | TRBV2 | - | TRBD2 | TGTGCCAGCAGTGTGCCGGGACTAGTGACCGGGGAGCTGTTTTTT | CASSVPGLVTGELFF
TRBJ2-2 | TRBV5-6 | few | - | TGTGCCAGCAGCTTGGCGGGGGGGGAGCTGTTTTTT | CASSLAGGELFF
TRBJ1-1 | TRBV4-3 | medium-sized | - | TGCGCCAGCAGCCAAGATCGGGACACTGAAGCTTTCTTT | CASSQDRDTEAFF
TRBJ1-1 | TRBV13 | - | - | TGTGCCAGCAGCTCCCCCCCCTCTGAAGCTTTCTTT | CASSSPPSEAFF
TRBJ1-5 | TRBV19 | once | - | TGTGCCAGTACCCGGACACCTAATCAGCCCCAGCATTTT | CASTRTPNQPQHF
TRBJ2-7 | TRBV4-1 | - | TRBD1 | TGCGCCAGCAGCCACCCCCGGGACAGGGGGATCTACGAGCAGTACTTC | CASSHPRDRGIYEQYF
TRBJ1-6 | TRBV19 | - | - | TGTGCCAGTAGTATAGATCTAGCGGTTGACTATTCACCCCTCCACTTT | CASSIDLAVDYSPLHF
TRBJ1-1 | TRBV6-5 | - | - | TGTGCCAGCAGTTACTCGCGGGGGGGGCTTGAAGCTTTCTTT | CASSYSRGGLEAFF
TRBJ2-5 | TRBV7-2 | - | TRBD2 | TGTGCCAGCAGCGCTGGGACTAGCGGGGTGCAAGAGACCCAGTACTTC | CASSAGTSGVQETQYF
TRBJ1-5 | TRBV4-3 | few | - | TGCGCCAGCAGCCAATACTACAGGGTACAAGAGGGCAATCAGCCCCAGCATTTT | CASSQYYRVQEGNQPQHF
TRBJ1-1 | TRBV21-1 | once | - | TGTGCCAGCAGCACTCGGACAGGGGGCAGGGGTAACACTGAAGCTTTCTTT | CASSTRTGGRGNTEAFF
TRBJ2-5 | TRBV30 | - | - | TGTGCCTGGAACACAGCCCAAGAGACCCAGTACTTC | CAWNTAQETQYF
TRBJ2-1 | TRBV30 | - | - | TGTGCCTGGAGTTCCCTCGTAATGACTGGTGAGCAGTTCTTC | CAWSSLVMTGEQFF
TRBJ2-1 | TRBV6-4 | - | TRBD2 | TGTGCCAGCAGCCCCCTAGCGGGGGGCCGTCAATTAAGCTCCTACAATGAGCAGTTCTTC | CASSPLAGGRQLSSYNEQFF
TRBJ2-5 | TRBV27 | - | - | TGTGCCAGCAGTTTATCCCAGGAAGAGACCCAGTACTTC | CASSLSQEETQYF
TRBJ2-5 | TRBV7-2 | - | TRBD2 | TGTGCCAGCAGCTTCCTCGGCGGGGGGCAAGAGACCCAGTACTTC | CASSFLGGGQETQYF
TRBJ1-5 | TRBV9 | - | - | TGTGCCAGCAGCGGACTCGGGGATAGCAATCAGCCCCAGCATTTT | CASSGLGDSNQPQHF
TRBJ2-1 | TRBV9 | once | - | TGTGCCAGCAGCGTGGGGAGGGGGGCCTACAATGAGCAGTTCTTC | CASSVGRGAYNEQFF
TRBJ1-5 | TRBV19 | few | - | TGTGCCAGCCAGACAGCAAATCAGCCCCAGCATTTT | CASQTANQPQHF
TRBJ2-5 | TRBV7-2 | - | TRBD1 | TGTGCCAGCAGCGCCCGGACAGGCTTGGGAGAGACCCAGTACTTC | CASSARTGLGETQYF
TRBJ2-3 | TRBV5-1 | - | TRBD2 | TGCGCCAGCAGCGAGGGACTACAAGTCGCAGATACGCAGTATTTT | CASSEGLQVADTQYF
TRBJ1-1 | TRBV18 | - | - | TGTGCCAGCTCGCGCGGGGCAGGGATGAACACTGAAGCTTTCTTT | CASSRGAGMNTEAFF
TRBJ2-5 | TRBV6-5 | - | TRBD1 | TGTGCCAGCAGTTTACGGACAGGGAGTGGGAAGACCCAGTACTTC | CASSLRTGSGKTQYF
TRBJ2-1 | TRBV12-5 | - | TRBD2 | TGTGCTAGTGGTTTGGGACTAGCGGGCTATGAGCAGTTCTTC | CASGLGLAGYEQFF
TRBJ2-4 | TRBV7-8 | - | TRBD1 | TGTGCCAGCAGCTCCTCGACAGGGGGCAAGGCCAAAAACATTCAGTACTTC | CASSSSTGGKAKNIQYF
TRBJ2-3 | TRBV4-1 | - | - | TGCGCCAGCAGCCAAGAACGGGTACTTGGCTCAGATACGCAGTATTTT | CASSQERVLGSDTQYF
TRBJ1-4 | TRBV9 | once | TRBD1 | TGTGCCAGCAGCGTAGATACAGGGGGTGAAAAACTGTTTTTT | CASSVDTGGEKLFF
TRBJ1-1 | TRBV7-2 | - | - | TGTGCCAGCAGTAACTGGGGGGGGCGGACTGAAGCTTTCTTT | CASSNWGGRTEAFF
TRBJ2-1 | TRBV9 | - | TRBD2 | TGTGCCAGCAGCGTAGGAGCGGGGGCCTACAATGAGCAGTTCTTC | CASSVGAGAYNEQFF